This T cell receptor beta chain was identified during a study of T cells in Graves' hyperthyroidism and ophthalmopathy. With a duration under 2 months, the hyperthyroidism was newly diagnosed in patients aged 18 to 65. Diagnoses rested on clinical symptoms, serum thyroxine and TRAb, thyroid ultrasound and orbital computed tomography. The PBMCs were sourced from fresh peripheral blood (about 10 ml). Amplified regions were TCR beta CDR3 sequences from RNA transcripts. First-round RT-PCR targeting the TCR CDR3 was performed with the HTBI primer set. TCRdb recomputed calls from the multiplex PCR reads with MiXCR, one row per CDR3 protein. Seen here are 110,000 to 150,000 distinct CDR3 sequences, roughly a fifth observed once, and the top ten hold around two thirds. The germline V and J ends were trimmed by 4 bases and 5 bases, with 18 bases remaining between them. The CDR3 spans 15 residues. Looked up from germline, CDR1 is SGHRS and CDR2 is YFSETQ.

This clonotype was counted ten times or more. The sequence was collected from a woman in her 50s with Graves' hyperthyroidism that later progressed to Graves' ophthalmopathy. Sequencing was performed on blood. The V and J genes are TRBV5-1 and TRBJ2-5; D might be TRBD1 (6 bases). The CDR3 DNA follows: TGCGCCAGCAGCCCGGAGGCCACAGGGCTGGAGACCCAGTACTTC. It translates to CASSPEATGLETQYF. Combining the CDR3 with reference TRBV5-1 and TRBJ2-5 gives the whole variable domain KAGVTQTPRYLIKTRGQQVTLSCSPISGHRSVSWYQQTPGQGLQFLFEYFSETQRNKGNFPGRFSGRQFSNSRSEMNVSTLELGDSALYLCASSPEATGLETQYFGPGTRLLVL.